This T cell receptor beta chain was sequenced during a study of blood T cell repertoires in COVID-19. Study context: The analysed material was cDNA or gDNA that came from T cells, B-cell-depleted T cells, or PBMCs.

Germline-derived CDR1 and CDR2 are SGHRS and YFSETQ. V lost 4 bases and J 2 bases, leaving 14 bases between the germline ends. The CDR3 has 15 residues. This clone appeared a single time. Measured with immunoSEQ multiplex PCR; TCRdb has only the in-frame clones, and not every one. The repertoire has about 480,000 clones, approximately 90% of them found once; the top ten carry about 4.3%. The chain employs TRBV5-1 and TRBJ2-3; D perhaps matches TRBD1 (6 bases). The receptor was derived from a woman in her 30s with acute or convalescent COVID-19. The sequenced sample consisted of peripheral blood. In DNA, the CDR3 is TGCGCCAGCAGCATACAGGGTGGGGTCACAGATACGCAGTATTTT. As protein: CASSIQGGVTDTQYF.